This TCR beta chain derives from a study of blood T cell repertoires in COVID-19. Per the original data handling: Using reference gene primer amplification, nucleated cell counts were estimated. Sequencing was performed with immunoSEQ multiplex PCR; in TCRdb, only in-frame clones are kept and a portion is missing. V and J calls plus clone size are reproduced from that table; the DNA served to infer D and trimming. Counted here are some 160,000 clones, roughly 80% occurring once; the ten biggest clones make up about 1.5%. With 1 base clipped from V and 5 bases from J, the junction kept 0 bases outside the gene matches. The length of the CDR3 is 14 residues. CDR1 is LGHDT, CDR2 YNNKEL, per germline (reference sequence).

What was sequenced was peripheral blood. The chain links TRBV3-1 (or the pseudogene TRBV3-2) to TRBJ2-5, with 11 bases identical to TRBD2. This TCR derives from a human donor in a cohort sampled during active COVID-19. The CDR3 loop is CASSQGLAGETQYF. The CDR3 DNA reads as TGTGCCAGCAGCCAAGGACTAGCGGGGGAGACCCAGTACTTC.